What follows describes a single T cell receptor (beta chain). This sample stems from a study of response to subunit inactivated influenza vaccine. CDR1 is SEHNR and CDR2 is FQNEAQ in the germline V gene (reference sequence). The CDR3 is made up of 16 amino acids. The V and J ends lost 3 bases and 8 bases, in that order; junction bases with no gene match: 15. TCRdb re-called the RT-PCR reads through MiXCR, storing one row per CDR3 protein. The sample lists over 800,000 distinct CDR3 sequences, 21% occurring once. The chain couples TRBV7-9 to TRBJ2-7; 8 nucleotides line up with TRBD2. Sequences were derived from PBMCs from blood, sampled around 5 days after vaccination. The TCR sequence derives from a man aged 50 to 60 who received an inactivated influenza vaccine. The chain's CDR3 is CASSFPDQSGRIKQYF. CDR3 DNA: TGTGCCAGCAGCTTCCCGGATCAAAGCGGGAGAATTAAGCAGTACTTC.